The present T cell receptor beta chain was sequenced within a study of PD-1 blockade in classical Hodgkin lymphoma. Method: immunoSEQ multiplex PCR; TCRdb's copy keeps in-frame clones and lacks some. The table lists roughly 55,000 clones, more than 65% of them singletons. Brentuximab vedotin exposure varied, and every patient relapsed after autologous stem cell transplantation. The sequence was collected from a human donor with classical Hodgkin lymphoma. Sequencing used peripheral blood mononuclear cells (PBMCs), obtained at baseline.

The CDR3 sequence is CASSRLTSGIPNEQFF. The CDR3, as DNA: TGTGCCAGCTCTCGACTTACTAGCGGGATTCCCAATGAGCAGTTCTTC. The rearrangement uses TRBV18 and TRBJ2-1, with 10 bases matching TRBD2. Germline values: CDR1 KGHSH, CDR2 LQKENI. The CDR3 runs to 16 residues. V lost 6 bases, J lost 6 bases, and 11 bases stayed unmatched.